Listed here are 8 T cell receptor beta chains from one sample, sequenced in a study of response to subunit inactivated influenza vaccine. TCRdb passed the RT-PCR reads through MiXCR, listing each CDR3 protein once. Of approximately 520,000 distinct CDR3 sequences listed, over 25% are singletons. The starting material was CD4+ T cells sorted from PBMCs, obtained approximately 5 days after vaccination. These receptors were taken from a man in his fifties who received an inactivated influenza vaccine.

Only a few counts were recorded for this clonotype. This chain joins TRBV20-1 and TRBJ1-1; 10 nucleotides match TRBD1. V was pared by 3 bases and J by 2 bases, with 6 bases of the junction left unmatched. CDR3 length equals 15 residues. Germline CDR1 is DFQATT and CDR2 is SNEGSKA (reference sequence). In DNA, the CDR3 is TGCAGTGCTAGGTCGGGACAGGGGATAAACACTGAAGCTTTCTTT. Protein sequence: CSARSGQGINTEAFF.

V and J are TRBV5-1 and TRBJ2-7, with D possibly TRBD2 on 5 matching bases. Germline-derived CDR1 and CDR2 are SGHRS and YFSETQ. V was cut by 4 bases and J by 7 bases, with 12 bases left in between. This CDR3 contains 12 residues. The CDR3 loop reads CASSVSGMEQYF. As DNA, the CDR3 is TGCGCCAGCAGCGTCTCGGGAATGGAGCAGTACTTC.

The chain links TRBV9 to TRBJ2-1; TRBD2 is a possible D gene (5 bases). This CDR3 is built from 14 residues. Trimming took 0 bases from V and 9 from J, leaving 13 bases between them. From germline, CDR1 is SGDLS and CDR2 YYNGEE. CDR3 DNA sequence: TGTGCCAGCAGCGTAGAGTGGACTCGGTCTGAGCAGTTCTTC. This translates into CASSVEWTRSEQFF. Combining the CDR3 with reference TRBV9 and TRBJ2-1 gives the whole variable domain DSGVTQTPKHLITATGQRVTLRCSPRSGDLSVYWYQQSLDQGLQFLIQYYNGEERAKGNILERFSAQQFPDLHSELNLSSLELGDSALYFCASSVEWTRSEQFFGPGTRLTVL.

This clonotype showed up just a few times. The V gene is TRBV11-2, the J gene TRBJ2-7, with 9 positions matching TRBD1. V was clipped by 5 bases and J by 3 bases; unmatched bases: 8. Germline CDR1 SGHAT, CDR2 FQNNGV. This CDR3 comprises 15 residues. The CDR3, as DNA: TGTGCCAGCAGCCGAAACGCGGGACAGGGCTACGAGCAGTACTTC. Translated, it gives CASSRNAGQGYEQYF.

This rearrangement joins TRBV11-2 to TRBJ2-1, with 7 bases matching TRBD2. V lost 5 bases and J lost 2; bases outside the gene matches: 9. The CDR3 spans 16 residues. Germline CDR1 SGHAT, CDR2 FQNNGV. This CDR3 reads CASSPGLVGTYNEQFF. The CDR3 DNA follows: TGTGCCAGCAGCCCTGGACTAGTTGGGACCTACAATGAGCAGTTCTTC.

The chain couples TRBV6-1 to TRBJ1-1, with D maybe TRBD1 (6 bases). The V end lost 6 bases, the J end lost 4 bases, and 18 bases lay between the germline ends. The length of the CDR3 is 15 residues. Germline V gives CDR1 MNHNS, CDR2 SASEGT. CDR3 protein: CASSANGGASTEAFF. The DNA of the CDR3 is TGTGCCAGCAGCGCCAATGGGGGGGCGTCCACTGAAGCTTTCTTT.

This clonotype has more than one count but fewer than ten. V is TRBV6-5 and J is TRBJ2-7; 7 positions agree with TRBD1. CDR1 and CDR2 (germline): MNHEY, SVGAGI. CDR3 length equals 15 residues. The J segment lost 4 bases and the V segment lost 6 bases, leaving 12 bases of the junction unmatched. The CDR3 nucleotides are TGTGCCAGCAGGTACGGGACAGCTCGGGTGTACGAGCAGTACTTC. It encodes CASRYGTARVYEQYF.

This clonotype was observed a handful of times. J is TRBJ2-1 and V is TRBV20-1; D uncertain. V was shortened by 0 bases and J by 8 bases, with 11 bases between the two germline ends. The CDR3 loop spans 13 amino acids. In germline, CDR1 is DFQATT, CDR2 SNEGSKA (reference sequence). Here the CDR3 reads CSARESPVDEQFF. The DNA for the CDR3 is TGCAGTGCTAGAGAGTCCCCGGTCGATGAGCAGTTCTTC.